Listed below are T cell receptor beta chains from one sample, sequenced in a study of beta chain features in type 1 diabetes. Assay: immunoSEQ multiplex PCR; the TCRdb copy retains only in-frame clones and omits some. The table records a few hundred thousand clones, 16% of them present only once. Sample: naive CD4+ T cells from blood. The receptors were gathered from a man aged 30 to 45 with type 1 diabetes. Both conserved end residues are part of each CDR3. The D gene is left open where the match is weak. The size of a clone is reported for some rows only, either as once, few or many, or as a class for expanded clones.

DNA,CDR3,size,V,length,D,J
TGTGCCTGGAGTGTACATGAGGCCGGGGAGCTGTTTTTT,CAWSVHEAGELFF,-,TRBV30,13,-,TRBJ2-2
TGCAGCGTTATGTTGGGGGCCCGCGGCACTGAAGCTTTCTTT,CSVMLGARGTEAFF,-,TRBV29-1,14,-,TRBJ1-1
TGTGCCTGGAGTGTAACCCGCTACGAGCAGTACTTC,CAWSVTRYEQYF,-,TRBV30,12,-,TRBJ2-7
TGCAGCGTCCGACAGGGTGGCGGCAACACTGAAGCCTTCTTT,CSVRQGGGNTEAFF,-,TRBV29-1,14,TRBD1,TRBJ1-1
TGTGCCAGCAGCCCGAGGCGGGTAGGCACAGATACGCAGTATTTT,CASSPRRVGTDTQYF,few,TRBV6-5,15,-,TRBJ2-3
TGTGCCAGCAGTCCCCTAGTGGGCTCCTACAATGAGCAGTTCTTC,CASSPLVGSYNEQFF,few,TRBV6-6,15,-,TRBJ2-1
TGTGCCAGCAGTTTAAAAATGAGGAGGATCCTGACTTTC,CASSLKMRRILTF,few,TRBV28,13,-,TRBJ2-6
TGTGCCAGCAGCCCGGGGACACAGAACACCGGGGAGCTGTTTTTT,CASSPGTQNTGELFF,once,TRBV4-2,15,-,TRBJ2-2
TGTGCCAGCTCACCACCGAGCTCGCGGGAGTGGGGAGAGCAGTTCTTC,CASSPPSSREWGEQFF,-,TRBV18,16,TRBD2,TRBJ2-1
TGTGCCACCAGCAGAGAAGGGACTAGCGGGTACTACGAGCAGTACTTC,CATSREGTSGYYEQYF,-,TRBV15,16,TRBD2,TRBJ2-7
TGTGCCAGCAGCGTCCGACCGGGACAGGGAGTGGCAGATACGCAGTATTTT,CASSVRPGQGVADTQYF,-,TRBV9,17,TRBD1,TRBJ2-3
TGTGCCACCAGCAGAGAGACACTGAACACTGAAGCTTTCTTT,CATSRETLNTEAFF,-,TRBV15,14,-,TRBJ1-1
TGCGCCAGCAGCCAAGTCGGATTAGGACAAGAGACCCAGTACTTC,CASSQVGLGQETQYF,few,TRBV4-1,15,-,TRBJ2-5
TGTGCCACCGCACACAGGGAATCTGAAGCTTTCTTT,CATAHRESEAFF,-,TRBV10-3,12,-,TRBJ1-1
TGCAGTGCACCTGACACTGAAGCTTTCTTT,CSAPDTEAFF,few,TRBV20-1,10,-,TRBJ1-1
TGTGCCATCCAGGATGGTAGCTTCTACGAGCAGTACTTC,CAIQDGSFYEQYF,-,TRBV10-3,13,-,TRBJ2-7
TGCAGCGTTGTCAGGACGAACACCGGGGAGCTGTTTTTT,CSVVRTNTGELFF,few,TRBV29-1,13,-,TRBJ2-2
TGCGCCAGCAGCTTAACCGGGACAGGGGAAAACATTCAGTACTTC,CASSLTGTGENIQYF,once,TRBV5-1,15,TRBD1,TRBJ2-4
TGTGCCAGCAGCGTAGCTAGGTCGACGCGGTCCTACAATGAGCAGTTCTTC,CASSVARSTRSYNEQFF,-,TRBV9,17,-,TRBJ2-1
TGTGCCAGCAGCTTAACGGGCCCTACCTACGAGCAGTACTTC,CASSLTGPTYEQYF,-,TRBV28,14,-,TRBJ2-7
TGTGCCTGGAGTGTAGGACAGCAAGAGACCCAGTACTTC,CAWSVGQQETQYF,few,TRBV30,13,-,TRBJ2-5
TGTGCCAGCAGCTTTCTGATTCGAAGCTCCTACAATGAGCAGTTCTTC,CASSFLIRSSYNEQFF,-,TRBV7-9,16,-,TRBJ2-1
TGTGCCAGCAGCCCCCGATGGGGCGGGTACGAGCAGTACTTC,CASSPRWGGYEQYF,-,TRBV7-9,14,-,TRBJ2-7
TGTGCCACCCAGACTAGCGGGACAGATACGCAGTATTTT,CATQTSGTDTQYF,-,TRBV14,13,TRBD2,TRBJ2-3
TGTGCCAGCAGCGTCGGACGGATCGACGAGCAGTACTTC,CASSVGRIDEQYF,few,TRBV9,13,-,TRBJ2-7
TGTGCCAGCAGCGACCGAACAAACGAGCAGTACTTC,CASSDRTNEQYF,few,TRBV9,12,-,TRBJ2-7
TGTGCCAACGGACAGGGGGTGGCTGGGGCCAACGTCCTGACTTTC,CANGQGVAGANVLTF,-,TRBV10-3,15,TRBD1,TRBJ2-6
TGTGCCACCAGCAGAGGCCGACAGGGACTAGAAGAGACCCAGTACTTC,CATSRGRQGLEETQYF,-,TRBV15,16,-,TRBJ2-5
TGTGCCAGCAGCTTGGTGGACTACACTCAAGAGACCCAGTACTTC,CASSLVDYTQETQYF,few,TRBV5-4,15,-,TRBJ2-5
TGTGCCAGCAGCATGATCGACGAGCAGTACTTC,CASSMIDEQYF,-,TRBV7-9,11,-,TRBJ2-7
TGTGCCAGCAGTAACACAGGGGTGACTAATGAAAAACTGTTTTTT,CASSNTGVTNEKLFF,-,TRBV5-6,15,TRBD1,TRBJ1-4
TGTGCCATCAGTGAGCCAACAGGGGGGCTCTACGAGCAGTACTTC,CAISEPTGGLYEQYF,-,TRBV10-3,15,TRBD1,TRBJ2-7
TGTGCCATCAGTGAGCGGCCTACCTACGAGCAGTACTTC,CAISERPTYEQYF,few,TRBV10-3,13,-,TRBJ2-7
TGTGCCAGCAGTGAAGACGGGCCTGAAGCTTTCTTT,CASSEDGPEAFF,-,TRBV2,12,-,TRBJ1-1
TGTGCCAGCAGTGAGTCACAGGGGAGTTGGGAGCAGTACTTC,CASSESQGSWEQYF,-,TRBV2,14,TRBD1,TRBJ2-7
TGTGCCAGCAGCCAGGGACAGTTATATGGCTACACCTTC,CASSQGQLYGYTF,few,TRBV7-2,13,TRBD1,TRBJ1-2
TGTGCCAGCAGTGTGAGGTTCCAAGAGACCCAGTACTTC,CASSVRFQETQYF,few,TRBV2,13,-,TRBJ2-5
TGTGCCAGCAGTCCTGACAGTCGGCCCAAAAACATTCAGTACTTC,CASSPDSRPKNIQYF,-,TRBV27,15,-,TRBJ2-4
TGTGCCAGCAGCCCTACTAGAGGGACTAGCTCCCTTAATGAGCAGTTCTTC,CASSPTRGTSSLNEQFF,-,TRBV7-9,17,TRBD2,TRBJ2-1
TGTGCCAGCAGTTGGGCGACGATTGTGGGAGGCGCTATGGGGGAGCAGTACTTC,CASSWATIVGGAMGEQYF,few,TRBV28,18,-,TRBJ2-7
TGCGCCAGCAGCTTTCCCGGAGTGGAAAACATTCAGTACTTC,CASSFPGVENIQYF,few,TRBV5-1,14,-,TRBJ2-4
TGTGCCAGCTCACGGATAGCGGGAGACAACATTCAGTACTTC,CASSRIAGDNIQYF,-,TRBV18,14,TRBD2,TRBJ2-4
TGTGCCATCAGTGAGTCGCCGGCGCAAAACATTCAGTACTTC,CAISESPAQNIQYF,-,TRBV10-3,14,-,TRBJ2-4
TGTGCCAGCAGCTTTAGTGTATTAGCGGGAGGTGGGAATGAGCAGTTCTTC,CASSFSVLAGGGNEQFF,-,TRBV7-2,17,TRBD2,TRBJ2-1
TGTGCCTGGTCGGGACAGGGTTGGACTGAAGCTTTCTTT,CAWSGQGWTEAFF,-,TRBV30,13,TRBD1,TRBJ1-1
TGCAGCGTTGAAGATTGGTTGACTACCTCCTACAATGAGCAGTTCTTC,CSVEDWLTTSYNEQFF,-,TRBV29-1,16,-,TRBJ2-1
TGTGCCAGCAGCCCAAGGACATTTAGGGACATTCAGTACTTC,CASSPRTFRDIQYF,few,TRBV11-2,14,-,TRBJ2-4
TGTGCTAGTGGAACAGGACAGAGCTCCTACAATGAGCAGTTCTTC,CASGTGQSSYNEQFF,few,TRBV12-5,15,-,TRBJ2-1
TGTGCCAGCAAGAGGTCCCAGAGGGCCGAGGAGACCCAGTACTTC,CASKRSQRAEETQYF,-,TRBV2,15,-,TRBJ2-5
TGTGCCAGCAGCCCGCGGACAGCCCCCCTCTCTGGGGCCAACGTCCTGACTTTC,CASSPRTAPLSGANVLTF,few,TRBV7-3,18,-,TRBJ2-6
TGTGCCAGCATGGCGGTGAACACAGATACGCAGTATTTT,CASMAVNTDTQYF,-,TRBV6-5,13,-,TRBJ2-3